Shown below are 15 T cell receptor beta chains from a single sample sequenced in a study of tumor and adjacent non-tumor tissue in lung cancer. RNA was extracted from bulk tissue without any cell sorting. This non-tumor lung sample came from over 3 cm beyond the tumor edge. A modified ARM-PCR protocol with three rounds of nested PCR amplified TCRbeta. TCRdb re-analysed the multiplex PCR reads in MiXCR, keeping a single row per CDR3 protein. The table lists about 43,000 distinct CDR3 sequences, roughly 60% of them singletons. Sequenced input: distant non-tumor lung tissue. Receptors originate from a man aged 45-65 years with non-small cell lung cancer.

A note on this clonotype: One end of the junction varies from germline; a read error may be responsible. The V gene is TRBV4-1, the J gene TRBJ1-2, with TRBD1 identical over 10 bases. CDR3 size: 17 residues. CDR1 and CDR2 (germline): MGHRA, YSYEKL. CDR3 residues: CASSQDRGQGIPYGYAF. For the CDR3, the DNA is TGCGCGAGCAGCCAAGATCGGGGACAGGGGATTCCCTATGGCTACGCCTTC.

This clonotype has only one observation. A junction end diverges from the germline sequence, so it may reflect a read error. J is TRBJ2-1 and V is TRBV6-2 or TRBV6-3; D is unresolved. Germline assignment: CDR1 MNHEY and CDR2 SVGEGT. This CDR3 contains 12 residues. CDR3 sequence (DNA): TGTGACAGCAGCTCGCTGGGGTATGAGCAGTTCTTC. This translates into CDSSSLGYEQFF.

This clonotype has ten or more counts. CDR3 sequence (DNA): TGTGCCAGCTCACCACCGGCCCTGGTCCATGAGCAGTTCTTC. It is translated as CASSPPALVHEQFF. V gene TRBV18 combines with J gene TRBJ2-1; D not resolved. V was trimmed by 0 bases and J by 8 bases, leaving 11 bases between them. The CDR3 is made up of 14 amino acids. Per germline, CDR1 KGHSH and CDR2 LQKENI.

J is TRBJ2-5 and V is TRBV10-1; unclear D gene. Per germline, CDR1 WNHNN and CDR2 SYGVQD (reference sequence). Trimming shortened V by 5 bases and J by 7 bases, and 20 bases separated the two germline ends. The CDR3 is 15 amino acids. The CDR3 DNA reads as TGCGCCAGCAGTCCGATAGGCAGTGGGATGGGGACCCAGTACTTC. As protein: CASSPIGSGMGTQYF.

This clonotype was detected ten times or more. The V gene is TRBV11-2, the J gene TRBJ2-1; TRBD1 matches at 10 bases. From germline, CDR1 is SGHAT and CDR2 FQNNGV. J lost 7 bases, V lost 3 bases, and 6 bases had no gene match. This CDR3 contains 15 residues. CDR3 loop: CASSLGQGRGNEQFF. The CDR3 DNA sequence: TGTGCCAGCAGCTTGGGACAGGGGAGGGGTAATGAGCAGTTCTTC.

This clonotype was counted many times. The rearrangement joins TRBV28 to TRBJ2-7; a possible D gene is TRBD1 (6 bases). This CDR3 is 15 amino acids long. Trimming shortened V by 5 bases and J by 1 base, and 15 bases separated the two germline ends. Germline loops: CDR1 MDHEN, CDR2 SYDVKM. The chain's CDR3 is CASSSYREPSYEQYF. For the CDR3, the DNA is TGTGCCAGCAGTAGTTACAGGGAACCATCCTACGAGCAGTACTTC.

About this clonotype: A much bigger clone sits one base away, suggesting this may be a read error. J is TRBJ2-5 and V is TRBV5-4, with 15 bases that match TRBD2. This CDR3 region has 17 residues. Germline CDR1 SGHNT, CDR2 YYREEE (reference sequence). V lost 4 bases and J lost 7; bases outside the gene matches: 11. The CDR3 coding sequence is TGTGCCAGCAGCCCCTTCGGACTAGCGGGGGGGAGAGGGACCCAGTACTTC. Protein sequence: CASSPFGLAGGRGTQYF.

The rearrangement links TRBV6-1 to TRBJ2-7, with D hard to call. Germline values: CDR1 MNHNS, CDR2 SASEGT. The CDR3 is 12 amino acids. CDR3 coding DNA: TGTGCTAGGAGTCCCGGCGAATACGAGCAGTACTTC. Translation: CARSPGEYEQYF.

The gene calls are TRBV2 and TRBJ2-2; TRBD1 aligns across 9 bases. Germline V CDR1 and CDR2: SNHLY, FYNNEI. This CDR3 has 14 amino acids. V lost 10 bases to trimming and J lost 5 bases; unmatched junction nucleotides: 8. CDR3 sequence reads: CAIRTGGGTGELFF. CDR3 coding DNA: TGTGCCATCCGAACAGGGGGCGGAACCGGGGAGCTGTTTTTT.

This clonotype was found many times. The chain has TRBV28 and TRBJ2-7, with 10 positions matching TRBD1. The V segment lost 4 bases and the J segment 0 bases; nucleotides outside the gene matches: 3. CDR3 length: 15 amino acids. Per the germline V gene, CDR1 is MDHEN and CDR2 is SYDVKM. CDR3 sequence reads: CASSSWTGGSYEQYF. The CDR3 DNA reads as TGTGCCAGCAGTTCCTGGACAGGGGGCTCCTACGAGCAGTACTTC.

This clonotype has a handful of counts. This chain links TRBV2 with TRBJ2-7; the D gene could be TRBD1 or TRBD2 (5 bases each). The germline V gene encodes CDR1 SNHLY and CDR2 FYNNEI. V lost 6 bases and J 7 bases, leaving 19 bases between the germline ends. This CDR3 contains 14 residues. CDR3 sequence: CASRTGTPSEEQYF. CDR3 in DNA: TGTGCCAGCAGGACTGGGACCCCTTCGGAGGAGCAGTACTTC.

This clonotype appeared many times. The CDR3 loop is CASSDRDSSSYEQYF. The DNA for the CDR3 is TGTGCCAGCAGCGACCGGGACTCTAGCTCCTACGAGCAGTACTTC. This rearrangement joins TRBV12-3 or TRBV12-4 to TRBJ2-7, with D possibly TRBD2 on 6 matching bases. Trimming pared 6 bases from V and 0 bases from J, leaving 15 bases between. The CDR3 runs 15 residues.

This clonotype was observed a handful of times. V and J are TRBV20-1 and TRBJ2-1; D might be TRBD1 (5 bases). CDR1 DFQATT and CDR2 SNEGSKA come from the germline V gene (reference sequence). The CDR3 is 13 residues long. Trimming shortened V by 0 bases and J by 6 bases, and 9 bases separated the two germline ends. Written as DNA, the CDR3 is TGCAGTGCTAGAGATCAGGGTACCAATGAGCAGTTCTTC. Translated: CSARDQGTNEQFF.

This clonotype was detected many times. The gene calls are TRBV12-3 or TRBV12-4 and TRBJ2-1; 10 bases map to TRBD2. CDR3 size: 16 residues. V trimming: 6 bases; J trimming: 3 bases; junction bases outside the gene matches: 8. The CDR3 DNA follows: TGTGCCAGCAGCCATGGGACTAGCGACTACTACAATGAGCAGTTCTTC. This translates into CASSHGTSDYYNEQFF.

This clonotype has a count of ten or more. The chain employs TRBV29-1 and TRBJ2-5; D could derive from TRBD1 or TRBD2 (5 bases each). The germline V gene has CDR1 SQVTM and CDR2 ANQGSEA. CDR3 length equals 12 residues. V dropped 6 bases and J dropped 5 bases, with 13 bases sitting between them. For the CDR3, the DNA is TGCAGCGTCGTCGGGTGGGGGGAGACCCAGTACTTC. This codes for CSVVGWGETQYF.